This TCR beta chain was sequenced for a study of PD-L1 blockade in urothelial cancer. Study information: The median T cell count in blood samples was about 140,000. The study's findings and limits: At 3 weeks on treatment, tumor-associated clones expanded more with durable benefit.

Method: immunoSEQ multiplex PCR; TCRdb's copy keeps in-frame clones and lacks some. In the table there are nearly 30,000 clones, 87% of which are singletons. In germline, CDR1 is SGHAT, CDR2 FQNNGV. CDR3 size: 16 residues. The ends were cut back, 6 bases at V and 2 bases at J, with 19 bases in the middle. In regard to this clone: Its antigen is currently unknown.

This receptor was identified in a man aged 45 to 65 with urothelial cancer. The sample here was PBMCs, taken around atezolizumab (anti-PD-L1) treatment. This chain uses TRBV11-2 with TRBJ1-2; possible D gene TRBD1, 6 bases. CDR3: CASRLPSRDTNYGYTF. CDR3 DNA: TGTGCCAGCAGGTTACCGAGCCGGGACACCAACTATGGCTACACCTTC. Using reference TRBV11-2 and TRBJ1-2 for the parts outside the CDR3, the full variable domain is EAGVAQSPRYKIIEKRQSVAFWCNPISGHATLYWYQQILGQGPKLLIQFQNNGVVDDSQLPKDRFSAERLKGVDSTLKIQPAKLEDSAVYLCASRLPSRDTNYGYTFGSGTRLTVV.